These 31 T cell receptor beta chains share one sample of origin, sequenced in a study of human T cells and chemical hapten exposure. Time point in this sample: patch test 1, 2 weeks after DPC sensitization. Treatment of the sample: therapeutic diphenylcyclopropenone sensitization with weekly scalp DPC. TCRdb independently ran MiXCR on the RACE reads; one entry per CDR3 protein. The table lists approximately 70,000 distinct CDR3 sequences, 7.5% to 10% of them singletons. Sequences were derived from whole blood, sampled in connection with sensitization to the hapten diphenylcyclopropenone (DPC). The source of these receptors is a middle-aged woman with alopecia areata. Some clones in this sample may be carry-over from other donors' samples.

Concerning this clonotype itself: The junction departs from the called germline gene at one end, perhaps through a read error. This chain uses TRBV12-3 or TRBV12-4 with TRBJ2-2; either TRBD1 or TRBD2 may fit D (5 bases each). The CDR3 runs to 13 residues. In nucleotides, the CDR3 is TGTGCCAGCAGTCGCACGACAGCCGGGGAGCTGTGTTTT. It encodes CASSRTTAGELCF.

The chain couples TRBV7-9 to TRBJ2-2, with 7 bases aligning to TRBD1. The CDR3 contains 16 residues. With V trimmed by 5 bases and J by 1 base, 7 bases remained unmatched. CDR1 SEHNR and CDR2 FQNEAQ come from the germline V gene (reference sequence). The CDR3 loop is CASSPFGQVNTGELFF. The CDR3 DNA follows: TGTGCCAGCAGCCCCTTCGGACAGGTGAACACCGGGGAGCTGTTTTTT.

The sample holds many counts of this clonotype. This chain connects TRBV4-1 to TRBJ1-2; 9 bases are shared with TRBD1. The germline V gene encodes CDR1 MGHRA and CDR2 YSYEKL. V was clipped by 5 bases and J by 3 bases; unmatched bases: 10. There are 16 residues in the CDR3. The CDR3 sequence: CASSGGQGRADYGYTF. The DNA for the CDR3 is TGCGCCAGCAGCGGGGGACAGGGAAGGGCCGACTATGGCTACACCTTC.

The chain links TRBV20-1 to TRBJ1-5; no definite D call. Germline CDR1 is DFQATT and CDR2 is SNEGSKA (reference sequence). Trimming shortened V by 1 base and J by 0 bases, and 10 bases separated the two germline ends. The CDR3 runs 15 residues. CDR3 loop: CSARVRTSSNQPQHF. For the CDR3, the DNA is TGCAGTGCTAGAGTGAGAACAAGTAGCAATCAGCCCCAGCATTTT.

This clonotype has ten or more counts. The gene calls are TRBV7-2 and TRBJ2-3, with D unresolved. Trimming stripped 7 bases from V and 14 bases from J, with 19 bases between. This CDR3 contains 12 residues. Germline lookup yields CDR1 SGHTA and CDR2 FQGNSA. The CDR3 is CASTRSFGQRYF. The CDR3 DNA sequence: TGTGCCAGCACCAGATCCTTTGGGCAGAGGTATTTT.

The chain employs TRBV11-3 and TRBJ2-2; TRBD2 matches 11 bases. Losses at the gene ends were 0 bases for V and 6 bases for J; bases not matched to a gene: 6. CDR1 is SGHNT and CDR2 is YENEEA in the germline V gene. CDR3 length equals 17 residues. The CDR3 nucleotides are TGTGCCAGCAGCTTAGAAGGCGTTAGCGGGGGGGCCGGGGAGCTGTTTTTT. It codes for CASSLEGVSGGAGELFF.

This clonotype was observed many times. The chain combines TRBV20-1 with TRBJ1-3; 7 nucleotides match TRBD1. Germline V gene data show CDR1 as DFQATT and CDR2 as SNEGSKA (reference sequence). The CDR3 contains 13 residues. Germline trimming cut 7 bases from V and 2 bases from J; bases unmatched to any gene: 5. The CDR3 nucleotides read TGCAGTGTCCACAGGGGACCTGGAAACACCATATATTTT. It yields the protein CSVHRGPGNTIYF.

There are many counts of this clonotype. V gene TRBV3-1 combines with J gene TRBJ2-3, with 7 bases identical to TRBD1. The CDR3 loop spans 15 amino acids. Trimming took 0 bases from V and 4 from J; bases not matched to a gene: 4. Germline-derived CDR1 and CDR2 are LGHDT and YNNKEL (reference sequence). The CDR3 coding sequence is TGTGCCAGCAGCCAAGACCCGACAGGGTCAGATACGCAGTATTTT. Its protein is CASSQDPTGSDTQYF.

This clonotype appeared many times. The chain uses TRBV7-6 and TRBJ2-7; D perhaps matches TRBD2 (5 bases). The CDR3 is 15 residues long. The V end lost 5 bases, the J end lost 2 bases, and 16 bases lay between the germline ends. Germline lookup yields CDR1 SGHVS and CDR2 FNYEAQ. The CDR3 loop reads CASSLFGEAPYEQYF. For the CDR3, the DNA is TGTGCCAGCAGCCTTTTCGGGGAAGCGCCCTACGAGCAGTACTTC. Variable domain in full (rest from reference TRBV7-6 and TRBJ2-7): GAGVSQSPRYKVTKRGQDVALRCDPISGHVSLYWYRQALGQGPEFLTYFNYEAQQDKSGLPNDRFSAERPEGSISTLTIQRTEQRDSAMYRCASSLFGEAPYEQYFGPGTRLTVT.

The V gene is TRBV11-2, the J gene TRBJ2-7; D not certain. The CDR3 totals 15 residues. Germline assignment: CDR1 SGHAT and CDR2 FQNNGV. V lost 5 bases, J lost 4 bases, and 18 bases lay in between. CDR3 DNA: TGTGCCAGCAGCCCCTTACGCTCACCCTTTTACGAGCAGTACTTC. Its translation is CASSPLRSPFYEQYF.

Regarding this clonotype: A much bigger clone sits one base away, suggesting this may be a read error. This rearrangement joins TRBV7-2 to TRBJ2-7; D is possibly TRBD1 (5 bases). The CDR3 has 14 residues. Looked up from germline, CDR1 is SGHTA and CDR2 is FQGNSA. Here the CDR3 DNA reads TGTGCCAGCAGCCCCGCAGGGTTTTCCTACGAGCAGCACTTC. Residues: CASSPAGFSYEQHF.

This clonotype was found many times. This chain connects TRBV29-1 to TRBJ1-2; 7 bases are shared with TRBD1. The ends lost 4 bases at V and 4 bases at J; junction bases unmatched: 3. The germline CDR1 and CDR2 sequences are SQVTM and ANQGSEA. The CDR3 loop spans 12 amino acids. The DNA of the CDR3 is TGCAGCGTTGCACAGGGGCCCTATGGCTACACCTTC. It yields the protein CSVAQGPYGYTF.

The sample holds many counts of this clonotype. The rearrangement joins TRBV18 to TRBJ1-6; D perhaps matches TRBD1 (5 bases). Per germline, CDR1 KGHSH and CDR2 LQKENI. V dropped 1 base and J dropped 7 bases, with 14 bases sitting between them. The length of the CDR3 is 16 residues. The CDR3 sequence is CASSPLQGEFNSPLHF. DNA for the CDR3: TGTGCCAGCTCACCACTTCAGGGAGAATTCAATTCACCCCTCCACTTT. Combining the CDR3 with reference TRBV18 and TRBJ1-6 gives the whole variable domain NAGVMQNPRHLVRRRGQEARLRCSPMKGHSHVYWYRQLPEEGLKFMVYLQKENIIDESGMPKERFSAEFPKEGPSILRIQQVVRGDSAAYFCASSPLQGEFNSPLHFGNGTRLTVT.

There are a few counts of this clonotype. This rearrangement joins TRBV7-6 to TRBJ2-1; D uncertain. The CDR3 has 16 amino acids. From germline, CDR1 is SGHVS and CDR2 FNYEAQ. The germline V and J ends were trimmed by 2 bases and 3 bases, with 14 bases remaining between them. The CDR3 loop is CASSLLGQRRYNEQFF. The CDR3 DNA reads as TGTGCCAGCAGCTTACTCGGGCAGAGACGCTACAATGAGCAGTTCTTC.

There are many counts of this clonotype. This rearrangement joins TRBV18 to TRBJ2-5; no reliable D call. Germline CDR1 reads KGHSH; CDR2 reads LQKENI. V lost 6 bases and J lost 0, with 5 bases in between. This CDR3 is 12 amino acids long. CDR3 bases: TGTGCCAGCTCCACGTACCAAGAGACCCAGTACTTC. Translation gives CASSTYQETQYF.

The rearrangement uses TRBV5-1 and TRBJ2-6; D unclear. Trimming cost V 4 bases and J 0 bases, with 8 bases left between them. The CDR3 covers 15 residues. Germline V gives CDR1 SGHRS, CDR2 YFSETQ. CDR3 residues: CASSPGFSGANVLTF. In DNA, the CDR3 is TGCGCCAGCAGCCCCGGGTTCTCTGGGGCCAACGTCCTGACTTTC.

The chain links TRBV6-6 to TRBJ1-5; D might be TRBD1 (6 bases). Looked up from germline, CDR1 is MNHNY and CDR2 is SVGAGI (reference sequence). Between the trimmed V and J ends, which lost 7 bases and 2 bases, there was a span of 15 bases. The CDR3 covers 15 residues. CDR3 sequence: CASTLGGAGNQPQHF. CDR3 DNA sequence: TGTGCCAGCACGTTGGGGGGCGCCGGCAATCAGCCCCAGCATTTT.

This clonotype has ten or more counts. The chain carries TRBV28 and TRBJ1-2, with 8 positions matching TRBD1. CDR1 is MDHEN, CDR2 SYDVKM, per germline. Germline trimming cut 11 bases from V and 4 bases from J; bases unmatched to any gene: 9. The CDR3 runs 13 residues. The CDR3 is CAAAGGSFYGYTF. CDR3 nucleotide sequence: TGTGCCGCAGCAGGGGGCTCTTTCTATGGCTACACCTTC.

This clonotype has only a few counts. The chain uses TRBV5-4 and TRBJ2-7; perhaps TRBD2 as D (6 bases). Trimming shortened V by 4 bases and J by 6 bases, and 14 bases separated the two germline ends. The germline V gene encodes CDR1 SGHNT and CDR2 YYREEE (reference sequence). The CDR3 is 13 residues long. The CDR3 reads CASSPAMGGEQYF. The CDR3 coding sequence is TGTGCCAGCAGCCCGGCTATGGGGGGCGAGCAGTACTTC.

This clonotype was recorded once. This may come from a read error, since a much larger clone is one base off. The V call is TRBV12-3 or TRBV12-4, the J call TRBJ2-7; TRBD1 or TRBD2 may be the D gene (5 bases each). CDR3 length: 14 amino acids. Trimming took 0 bases from V and 3 from J, leaving 9 bases between them. The CDR3 region has the DNA TGTGCCAGCAGTTTAGCGGGGGTCTACTACGAGCAGTACTTC. This translates into CASSLAGVYYEQYF.

This chain's CDR3 is CASSLLDGTRGDTQYF. CDR3 sequence (DNA): TGTGCCAGCAGCTTACTTGATGGGACTAGGGGAGATACGCAGTATTTT. The chain has TRBV7-9 and TRBJ2-3; TRBD2 agrees at 8 bases. Germline CDR1 reads SEHNR; CDR2 reads FQNEAQ (reference sequence). The CDR3 covers 16 residues. J was trimmed by 5 bases and V by 2 bases; bases with no gene match: 9.

This chain links TRBV18 with TRBJ1-1; D call uncertain. The CDR3 is made up of 15 amino acids. CDR1 and CDR2 (germline): KGHSH, LQKENI. Trimming removed 3 bases at V and 0 bases at J, with 11 bases between. This CDR3 is CASSPIRQLNTEAFF. In nucleotides, the CDR3 is TGTGCCAGCTCACCTATACGACAACTGAACACTGAAGCTTTCTTT.

This clonotype was observed at least ten times. The chain is built from TRBV7-3 and TRBJ2-1, with D possibly TRBD1 on 6 matching bases. The CDR3 has 16 residues. Germline V gene data show CDR1 as SGHTA and CDR2 as FQGTGA. Trimming cost V 0 bases and J 4 bases, with 13 bases left between them. The CDR3 coding sequence is TGTGCCAGCAGCTTAACGAAGGGGGTCACGTACAATGAGCAGTTCTTC. Translating it yields CASSLTKGVTYNEQFF.

This clonotype was recorded many times. The chain links TRBV20-1 to TRBJ2-1; 13 positions match TRBD2. Germline lookup yields CDR1 DFQATT and CDR2 SNEGSKA (reference sequence). The CDR3 runs 11 residues. The CDR3 here is CRTSGGNEQFF. DNA of the CDR3: TGCAGGACTAGCGGGGGGAATGAGCAGTTCTTC.

This clonotype was detected ten times or more. The chain has TRBV9 and TRBJ1-2, with D hard to call. The CDR3 runs to 13 residues. Trimming left V 2 bases short and J 6 bases short, with 11 bases between. The germline CDR1 and CDR2 sequences are SGDLS and YYNGEE. The CDR3: CASSVRPLDGYTF. CDR3 coding DNA: TGTGCCAGCAGCGTCAGACCACTCGATGGCTACACCTTC.

The sample holds many counts of this clonotype. The genes are TRBV6-1 and TRBJ2-5; the D gene is possibly TRBD2 (6 bases). V lost 5 bases to trimming and J lost 7 bases, with 20 bases between them. This CDR3 contains 15 residues. Germline values: CDR1 MNHNS, CDR2 SASEGT. The chain's CDR3 is CASSSRGGIEATQYF. DNA of the CDR3: TGTGCCAGCAGTAGCCGTGGGGGGATTGAAGCGACCCAGTACTTC.

This clonotype was observed a few times. This chain joins TRBV19 and TRBJ1-4; 7 bases map to TRBD1. The J segment lost 3 bases and the V segment lost 3 bases, leaving 4 bases of the junction unmatched. The CDR3 length is 15 residues. The germline gives CDR1 LNHDA, CDR2 SQIVND (reference sequence). CDR3 loop: CASSMSGGPNEKLFF. The CDR3 DNA sequence: TGTGCCAGTAGTATGTCAGGGGGGCCTAATGAAAAACTGTTTTTT.

This clonotype was observed at least ten times. CDR3 in DNA: TGCAGTGCGGTCAGGGACAGGGGGGGTCAGCCCCAGCATTTT. It is translated as CSAVRDRGGQPQHF. The V gene is TRBV20-1, the J gene TRBJ1-5; 11 bases are a match to TRBD1. Germline trimming cut 6 bases from V and 6 bases from J; bases unmatched to any gene: 7. The CDR3 extends over 14 amino acids. Germline assignment: CDR1 DFQATT and CDR2 SNEGSKA (reference sequence).

The table lists this clonotype with many counts. The gene calls are TRBV10-2 and TRBJ2-1, with 9 bases aligning to TRBD2. Looked up from germline, CDR1 is WSHSY and CDR2 is SAAADI. J lost 9 bases, V lost 5 bases, and 8 bases had no gene match. CDR3 length equals 14 residues. CDR3 coding DNA: TGCGCCAGCAGTCTGGCGGGGGGGTTAGGTGAGCAGTTCTTC. This translates into CASSLAGGLGEQFF.

The rearrangement uses TRBV6-5 and TRBJ1-4, with D perhaps TRBD1 (5 bases). The length of the CDR3 is 15 residues. CDR1 is MNHEY and CDR2 is SVGAGI in the germline V gene. V lost 7 bases to trimming and J lost 7 bases, with 19 bases between them. CDR3 in amino acids: CASTDRGAEGEKLFF. CDR3 bases: TGTGCCAGCACCGACAGAGGGGCCGAGGGTGAAAAACTGTTTTTT.

The chain combines TRBV12-3 or TRBV12-4 with TRBJ1-6, with a tentative D call TRBD1 (5 bases). Trimming removed 5 bases from V and 6 bases from J, with 11 bases in between. The CDR3 is 14 residues long. The CDR3 DNA reads as TGTGCCAGCAGTACCCGGGACGGTAATTCACCCCTCCACTTT. It yields the protein CASSTRDGNSPLHF.